This entry lists 18 T cell receptor beta chains sequenced from one sample in a study of post-analysis software for immune sequencing data. No antigen has been assigned to these receptors. Study-level points and caveats: With TRBV5-6, TRBV5-1 and TRBV20-1 included, about five TRBV segments were more frequent in patients than in controls.

Researchers reported that TCR beta cDNA libraries carried unique molecular identifiers. TCRdb reprocessed the PCR reads via MiXCR and lists one record per CDR3 protein. The table lists roughly 600,000 distinct CDR3 sequences, 44% of them singletons, with 1.5% to 2% in the top ten. The material sequenced was blood. The receptors come from a girl aged 10-17 years with multiple sclerosis.

The chain uses TRBV6-6 and TRBJ2-5; no firm D call. The germline gives CDR1 MNHNY, CDR2 SVGAGI (reference sequence). Trimming took 4 bases from V and 11 from J, leaving 23 bases between them. The CDR3 spans 15 residues. CDR3 DNA: TGTGCCAGCAGTTTTGGAGACACCTCTCTGAAAGAGCAGTACTTC. Amino acids: CASSFGDTSLKEQYF.

This chain connects TRBV27 to TRBJ1-2; 7 bases match TRBD1. This CDR3 has 15 residues. Trimming at V came to 5 bases and at J to 2 bases, leaving 8 bases not matched to a gene. The germline CDR1 and CDR2 sequences are MNHEY and SMNVEV (reference sequence). The CDR3: CASSPATGLNYGYTF. The CDR3 DNA reads TGTGCCAGCAGTCCGGCGACAGGGCTAAACTATGGCTACACCTTC.

The chain carries TRBV29-1 and TRBJ2-4; 7 bases map to TRBD2. Germline CDR1 SQVTM, CDR2 ANQGSEA. The CDR3 spans 10 residues. V was pared by 6 bases and J by 13 bases, with 6 bases of the junction left unmatched. The CDR3 is CSVRDGGQYF. The CDR3 DNA reads as TGCAGCGTAAGAGACGGGGGGCAGTACTTC.

Comments on this clonotype: Sequence at one end of the junction differs from germline and may be a read error. The V call is TRBV5-1, the J call TRBJ1-5; D may be TRBD1 (6 bases). Germline CDR1 reads SGHRS; CDR2 reads YFSETQ. This CDR3 has 16 residues. The CDR3 loop reads CAGSVPSWTAGQPQHF. CDR3 in DNA: TGCGCCGGCAGCGTACCTTCCTGGACAGCAGGTCAGCCCCAGCATTTT.

The chain links TRBV11-2 to TRBJ2-1; TRBD1 or TRBD2 may be the D gene (5 bases each). CDR1 is SGHAT, CDR2 FQNNGV, per germline. This CDR3 has 14 amino acids. V lost 8 bases to trimming and J lost 8 bases, with 19 bases between them. The CDR3 DNA follows: TGTGCCAGCGGGTTTGGGGGTGACTGGGATGAGCAGTTCTTC. It yields the protein CASGFGGDWDEQFF.

This clonotype was counted a few times. The chain employs TRBV11-2 and TRBJ2-7; D is perhaps TRBD1 or TRBD2 (5 bases each). V lost 1 base, J lost 2 bases, and 12 bases lay in between. The CDR3 length is 15 residues. The V gene's germline CDR1 is SGHAT and CDR2 FQNNGV. CDR3 protein: CASSLVRGSAYEQYF. CDR3 bases: TGTGCCAGCAGCTTAGTACGGGGCAGTGCCTACGAGCAGTACTTC.

In its sample, this clonotype was seen a few times. The CDR3 DNA is TGCAGCGTAGCCAGGGGGCCGGAGACCCAGTACTTC. This translates into CSVARGPETQYF. The chain recombines TRBV29-1 with TRBJ2-5; 8 nucleotides match TRBD1. The germline V gene has CDR1 SQVTM and CDR2 ANQGSEA. The CDR3 contains 12 residues. Trimming removed 6 bases from V and 5 bases from J; junction bases left unmatched: 5.

In the case of this clonotype: Germline is not matched at one junction end, which may reflect a read error. The gene calls are TRBV6-5 and TRBJ2-1; no firm D call. The CDR3 length is 14 residues. Germline V gene lookup returns CDR1 MNHEY and CDR2 SVGAGI. CDR3 protein: CASSGGDSYNGQFF. The CDR3 nucleotides read TGTGCCAGCAGCGGCGGAGATTCCTACAATGGGCAGTTCTTC.

The chain recombines TRBV12-3 or TRBV12-4 with TRBJ1-2; no firm D call. The CDR3 is 16 amino acids. Trimming took off 6 bases at V and 4 bases at J, with 21 bases between the two ends. CDR3 DNA: TGTGCCAGCAGCCCCCGAGGCAGGCGTAATACCTATGGCTACACCTTC. It is translated as CASSPRGRRNTYGYTF.

This chain joins TRBV4-1 and TRBJ2-5; the D gene is possibly TRBD2 (6 bases). Germline CDR1 reads MGHRA; CDR2 reads YSYEKL. Between the trimmed V and J ends, which lost 3 bases and 2 bases, there was a span of 28 bases. CDR3 length equals 20 residues. Written as DNA, the CDR3 is TGCGCCAGCAGCCATCGGCCTCGGGGAGGCAAACTAATGGTTCAAGAGACCCAGTACTTC. Translating gives CASSHRPRGGKLMVQETQYF.

The chain has TRBV6-1 and TRBJ2-7; tentatively, D is TRBD2 (6 bases). V was shortened by 8 bases and J by 7 bases, with 27 bases between the two germline ends. The CDR3 runs 16 residues. Germline V gene data show CDR1 as MNHNS and CDR2 as SASEGT. Here the CDR3 reads CASPARRESSYNEQYF. The CDR3 DNA reads as TGTGCCAGCCCCGCGAGACGGGAGAGCTCCTACAATGAGCAGTACTTC.

The V call is TRBV4-1, the J call TRBJ2-5; tentatively, D is TRBD1 (5 bases). The assigned J gene may be wrong: the sequence end matches TRBJ2-7 better. This CDR3 has 15 amino acids. Germline V lookup: CDR1 MGHRA, CDR2 YSYEKL. CDR3: CASSQDEDRTYEQYF. CDR3 bases: TGCGCCAGCAGCCAAGATGAAGACAGAACCTACGAGCAGTACTTC.

V usage is TRBV4-2 and J usage is TRBJ1-5; the D is unclear. The CDR3 spans 12 residues. V lost 2 bases to trimming and J lost 10 bases, with 9 bases between them. CDR1 is LGHNA, CDR2 YNFKEQ, per germline. CDR3 amino acids: CASSQMGGPQHF. For the CDR3, the DNA is TGTGCCAGCAGCCAAATGGGTGGACCCCAGCATTTT.

This chain connects TRBV12-3 or TRBV12-4 to TRBJ1-5, with 8 bases lining up with TRBD1. The V segment lost 9 bases and the J segment 3 bases; nucleotides outside the gene matches: 4. This CDR3 has 13 amino acids. The CDR3 is CASGTGHNQPQHF. CDR3 bases: TGTGCCAGTGGGACAGGCCACAATCAGCCCCAGCATTTT.

The chain links TRBV20-1 to TRBJ2-5, with 7 bases aligning to TRBD1. The CDR3 sequence is 15 residues long. V shed 3 bases and J 5 bases; nucleotides not matched to a gene: 12. Germline V CDR1 and CDR2: DFQATT, SNEGSKA (reference sequence). CDR3 amino acids: CSASEVPGGGETQYF. DNA of the CDR3: TGCAGTGCTAGTGAAGTACCAGGGGGTGGTGAGACCCAGTACTTC.

This clonotype was seen a handful of times. The chain combines TRBV5-1 with TRBJ1-4; D unclear. Deletions cut 4 bases from V and 4 bases from J, with 14 bases between. This CDR3 spans 15 amino acids. Germline assignment: CDR1 SGHRS and CDR2 YFSETQ. The CDR3 nucleotides read TGCGCCAGCAGCCTGAATGAAGGTTATAATGAAAAACTGTTTTTT. This sequence encodes CASSLNEGYNEKLFF.

The genes are TRBV5-1 and TRBJ1-2, with TRBD1 as a possible D gene (5 bases). Germline CDR1 is SGHRS and CDR2 is YFSETQ. Trimming stripped 4 bases from V and 8 bases from J, with 18 bases between. CDR3 length: 14 residues. In DNA, the CDR3 is TGCGCCAGCAGCATCCAGGGTTCCGGCGAGGGCTACACCTTC. Translated: CASSIQGSGEGYTF. Combining the CDR3 with reference TRBV5-1 and TRBJ1-2 gives the whole variable domain KAGVTQTPRYLIKTRGQQVTLSCSPISGHRSVSWYQQTPGQGLQFLFEYFSETQRNKGNFPGRFSGRQFSNSRSEMNVSTLELGDSALYLCASSIQGSGEGYTFGSGTRLTVV.

The chain is built from TRBV12-3 or TRBV12-4 and TRBJ1-4; D is undetermined. Trimming took off 3 bases at V and 8 bases at J, with 10 bases between the two ends. CDR3 length equals 13 residues. For the CDR3, the DNA is TGTGCCAGCAGTTTGGGCATCGGGGAAAAACTGTTTTTT. The encoded protein is CASSLGIGEKLFF.